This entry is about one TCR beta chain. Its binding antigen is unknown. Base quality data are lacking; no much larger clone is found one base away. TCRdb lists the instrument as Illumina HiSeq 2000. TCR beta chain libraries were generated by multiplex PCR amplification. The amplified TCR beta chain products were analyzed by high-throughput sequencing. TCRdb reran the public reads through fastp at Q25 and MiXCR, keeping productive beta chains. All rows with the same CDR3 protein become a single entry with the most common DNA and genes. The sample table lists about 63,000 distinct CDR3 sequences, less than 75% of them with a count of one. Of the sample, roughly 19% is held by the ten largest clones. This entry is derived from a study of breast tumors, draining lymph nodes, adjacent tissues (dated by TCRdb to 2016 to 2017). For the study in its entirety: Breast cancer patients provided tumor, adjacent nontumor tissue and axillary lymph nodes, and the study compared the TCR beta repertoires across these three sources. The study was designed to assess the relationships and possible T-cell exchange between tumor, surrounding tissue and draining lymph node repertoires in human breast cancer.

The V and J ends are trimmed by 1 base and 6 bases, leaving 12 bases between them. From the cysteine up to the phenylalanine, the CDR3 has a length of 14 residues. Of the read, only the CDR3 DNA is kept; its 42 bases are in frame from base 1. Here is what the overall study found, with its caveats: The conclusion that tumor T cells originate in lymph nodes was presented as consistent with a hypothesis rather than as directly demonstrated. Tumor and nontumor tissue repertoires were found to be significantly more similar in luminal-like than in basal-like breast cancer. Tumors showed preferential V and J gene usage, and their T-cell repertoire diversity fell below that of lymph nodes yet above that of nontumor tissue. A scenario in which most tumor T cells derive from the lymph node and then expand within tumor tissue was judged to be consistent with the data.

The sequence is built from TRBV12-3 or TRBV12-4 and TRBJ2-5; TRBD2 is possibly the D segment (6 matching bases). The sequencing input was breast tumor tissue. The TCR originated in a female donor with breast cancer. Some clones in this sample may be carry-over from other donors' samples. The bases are TGTGCCAGCAGTTTAGACGGGAGCAGAAAGACCCAGTACTTC. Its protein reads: CASSLDGSRKTQYF.